The present T cell receptor (beta chain) was sequenced within a study of spatial heterogeneity in lung cancer. Time point meaning: sample taken at primary tumor resection. The donors, fewer than 95 patients with untreated early-stage non-small cell lung cancer, provided the samples. TCRdb itself ran the 5' RACE reads through MiXCR, one entry per CDR3 protein. This sample yields around 8,000 distinct CDR3 sequences, of which 8.6% are seen a single time; approximately 45% belongs to the top ten. On this clonotype itself: Its antigen remains unknown.

Overall study results and limits: Compared with follow-up, resection was when ubiquitous expanded tumor TCRs appeared in blood more.

This TCR was sampled from a male donor with early-stage non-small cell lung cancer. Specimen: PBMCs, collected at surgery.

The CDR3 is CAWRPAGGGTDTQYF. The CDR3 nucleotides read TGTGCCTGGAGGCCGGCGGGAGGAGGGACAGATACGCAGTATTTT. The V call is TRBV30, the J call TRBJ2-3; 8 nucleotides match TRBD2. This CDR3 has 15 amino acids. In germline, CDR1 is GTSNPN, CDR2 SVGIG (reference sequence). The V and J ends lost 3 bases and 3 bases, in that order; junction bases with no gene match: 8.